The rows below give T cell receptor beta chains drawn from one sample of a study of T cells in Graves' hyperthyroidism and ophthalmopathy. Via MiXCR, TCRdb re-called the multiplex PCR reads, giving one row per CDR3 protein. The data hold some 600,000 distinct CDR3 sequences, with roughly 13% observed a single time. The sample taken for sequencing was blood. The receptors derive from a woman aged 30 to 39 with Graves' hyperthyroidism that later progressed to Graves' ophthalmopathy. CDR3s include the opening cysteine and the closing phenylalanine or tryptophan. D genes are given only for firm matches. Expanded clones get a size class; other rows say once, few or many, or leave the size out.

abundance,v_gene,j_gene,d_gene,CDR3aa,CDR3nt
many,TRBV12-3/TRBV12-4,TRBJ2-7,-,CASSGDFQPGEQYF,TGTGCCAGCAGTGGGGACTTCCAACCTGGCGAGCAGTACTTC
-,TRBV2,TRBJ2-5,-,CAGTETQYF,TGTGCCGGCACGGAGACCCAGTACTTC
few,TRBV6-5,TRBJ2-2,TRBD2,CASSYSQLLASVGELFF,TGTGCCAGCAGTTACTCGCAGTTACTAGCGTCAGTCGGGGAGCTGTTTTTT
many,TRBV20-1,TRBJ1-2,-,CSARGQALPLGYGYTF,TGCAGTGCTAGAGGGCAGGCTTTGCCCCTCGGATATGGCTACACCTTC
many,TRBV12-3/TRBV12-4,TRBJ2-7,TRBD2,CASSLKGTSGTHSYEQYF,TGTGCCAGCAGTTTAAAAGGGACTAGCGGGACCCACTCCTACGAGCAGTACTTC
many,TRBV11-2,TRBJ1-1,-,CASSLGLGVGSEAFF,TGTGCCAGCAGCTTAGGCTTGGGGGTGGGCTCTGAAGCTTTCTTT
-,TRBV11-2,TRBJ2-5,TRBD2,CASSYGGERETQYF,TGTGCCAGCAGCTACGGGGGGGAGCGGGAGACCCAGTACTTC
many,TRBV5-1,TRBJ1-1,-,CASSSQDYLMNTEAFF,TGCGCCAGCAGCTCCCAGGATTACCTAATGAACACTGAAGCTTTCTTT
-,TRBV20-1,TRBJ2-3,TRBD2,CSATLPGLAGADTQYF,TGCAGTGCTACTCTCCCGGGACTAGCGGGAGCGGATACGCAGTATTTT
many,TRBV20-1,TRBJ1-1,-,CSLGENTEAFF,TGCAGCTTAGGAGAGAACACTGAAGCTTTCTTT
many,TRBV11-2,TRBJ1-1,-,CASTRTGTEAFF,TGTGCCAGCACCCGGACGGGTACTGAAGCTTTCTTT
many,TRBV19,TRBJ1-5,-,CASSIRQAGNQPQHF,TGTGCCAGTAGTATTAGACAGGCTGGCAATCAGCCCCAGCATTTT
many,TRBV12-3/TRBV12-4,TRBJ1-2,TRBD1,CASSRGTVLGYTF,TGTGCCAGCAGCCGTGGGACAGTACTCGGCTACACCTTC
medium-sized,TRBV20-1,TRBJ2-3,TRBD2,CSARETFPGLAGTDTQYF,TGCAGTGCTAGAGAGACGTTTCCGGGACTAGCGGGCACAGATACGCAGTATTTT
-,TRBV28,TRBJ2-1,-,CASSLVGLKHEQFF,TGTGCCAGCAGTTTAGTAGGGCTCAAACATGAGCAGTTCTTC